This T cell receptor beta chain was captured in a study of long-term antiretroviral therapy in people with HIV. A v3.0 immunoSEQ assay was performed at survey level. Some clones are missing from TCRdb's copy, which holds only in-frame ones; the method was immunoSEQ multiplex PCR. The sample records more than 25,000 clones, around 89% being singletons. Points on this clone: Its antigen is as yet unknown.

The CDR3 loop spans 17 amino acids. Germline-derived CDR1 and CDR2 are SNHLY and FYNNEI. Trimming removed 5 bases from V and 4 bases from J, with 24 bases in between. Whole-study results and caveats: Collection of the blood, which took place between the mid-2000s and the late 2010s, possibly occurred under older ART regimens. HIV repertoire CDR3 lengths ranged less widely than those of controls.

The V gene is TRBV2, the J gene TRBJ2-7, with D maybe TRBD2 (6 bases). This sequence originates from a man aged 50-59 years with HIV. Sequenced here: unsorted PBMCs, sampled 3.2 years before starting antiretroviral therapy. The DNA of the CDR3 is TGTGCCAGCAGTCCCCGACTAGTTAACATAGCTGGGTACGAGCAGTACTTC. It codes for CASSPRLVNIAGYEQYF. Full variable domain (missing parts from reference TRBV2 and TRBJ2-7): EPEVTQTPSHQVTQMGQEVILRCVPISNHLYFYWYRQILGQKVEFLVSFYNNEISEKSEIFDDQFSVERPDGSNFTLKIRSTKLEDSAMYFCASSPRLVNIAGYEQYFGPGTRLTVT.